This TCR beta chain appears in the sequencing data of a study of shared clonotypes between healthy human individuals. Study conclusions and caveats: Enrolling few donors narrowed the genetic and exposure-history diversity that was represented. Deeper or shallower sequencing was expected to change how clonotypes are shared among donors.

It was at deep level that the assay was run. For unsorted PBMC, approximately 290 ng DNA per replicate equaled roughly 28,000 T cell genomes. Profiling relied on immunoSEQ multiplex PCR, and the TCRdb table lists in-frame clones only, not all of them. The sample consists of approximately 460,000 clones, roughly 80% of them appearing once. CDR3 length equals 16 residues. Germline lookup yields CDR1 SGHNT and CDR2 YENEEA. J was trimmed by 3 bases and V by 3 bases; bases with no gene match: 7. Note on this clone: The antigen remains undetermined.

This sequence joins TRBV11-3 and TRBJ2-1; 8 nucleotides match TRBD2. Sample: PBMCs. This TCR was recovered from a woman aged 40 to 50 in good health. Some clones in this sample may be carry-over from other donors' samples. CDR3 region: CASSLSSGTNYNEQFF. CDR3 DNA: TGTGCCAGCAGCTTGAGTAGCGGGACTAACTACAATGAGCAGTTCTTC.